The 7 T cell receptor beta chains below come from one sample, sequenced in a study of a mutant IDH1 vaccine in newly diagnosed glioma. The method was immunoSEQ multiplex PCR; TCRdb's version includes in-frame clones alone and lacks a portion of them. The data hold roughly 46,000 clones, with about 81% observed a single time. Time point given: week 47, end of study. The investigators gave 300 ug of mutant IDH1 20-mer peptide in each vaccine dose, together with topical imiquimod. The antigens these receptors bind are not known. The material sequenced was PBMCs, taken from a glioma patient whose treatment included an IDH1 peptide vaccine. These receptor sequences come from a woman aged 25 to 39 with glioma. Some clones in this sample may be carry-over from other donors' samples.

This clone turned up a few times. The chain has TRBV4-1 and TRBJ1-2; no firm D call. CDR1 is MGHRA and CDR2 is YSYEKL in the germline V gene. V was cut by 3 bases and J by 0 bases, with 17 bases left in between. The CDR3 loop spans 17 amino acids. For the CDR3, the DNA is TGCGCCAGCAGCCATCATGGACTTAAAGAAGCTAACTATGGCTACACCTTC. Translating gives CASSHHGLKEANYGYTF.

In nucleotides, the CDR3 is TGTGCCAGCAGCGGACAGGGGGGGATTACGGCTTTCTTT. This codes for CASSGQGGITAFF. J is TRBJ1-1 and V is TRBV27; 10 nucleotides line up with TRBD1. Germline V gives CDR1 MNHEY, CDR2 SMNVEV (reference sequence). The CDR3 has 13 amino acids. V trimming: 6 bases; J trimming: 11 bases; junction bases outside the gene matches: 9.

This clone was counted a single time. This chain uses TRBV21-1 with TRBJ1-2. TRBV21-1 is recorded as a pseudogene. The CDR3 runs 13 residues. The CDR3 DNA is TGTGCCAGCAGCAAAGCGGAGGTGTTTGGCTACACCTTC. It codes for CASSKAEVFGYTF.

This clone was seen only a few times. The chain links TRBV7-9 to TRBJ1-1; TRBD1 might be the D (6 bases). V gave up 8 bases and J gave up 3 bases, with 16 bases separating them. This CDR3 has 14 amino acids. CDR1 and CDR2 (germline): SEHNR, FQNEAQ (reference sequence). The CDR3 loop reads CASAKVRTDTEAFF. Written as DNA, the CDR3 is TGTGCCAGCGCCAAAGTACGGACAGACACTGAAGCTTTCTTT.

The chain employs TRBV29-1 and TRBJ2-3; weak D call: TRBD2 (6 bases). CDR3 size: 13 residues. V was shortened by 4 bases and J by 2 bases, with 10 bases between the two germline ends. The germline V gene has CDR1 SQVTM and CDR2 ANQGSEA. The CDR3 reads CSVGQGLTDTQYF. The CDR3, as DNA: TGCAGCGTTGGCCAGGGACTCACAGATACGCAGTATTTT.

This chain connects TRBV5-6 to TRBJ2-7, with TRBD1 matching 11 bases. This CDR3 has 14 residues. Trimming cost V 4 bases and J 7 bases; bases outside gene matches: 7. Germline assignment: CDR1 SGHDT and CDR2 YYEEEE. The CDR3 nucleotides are TGTGCCAGCAGCCCCGGGACAGGGGGTGGGGAGCAGTACTTC. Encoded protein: CASSPGTGGGEQYF.

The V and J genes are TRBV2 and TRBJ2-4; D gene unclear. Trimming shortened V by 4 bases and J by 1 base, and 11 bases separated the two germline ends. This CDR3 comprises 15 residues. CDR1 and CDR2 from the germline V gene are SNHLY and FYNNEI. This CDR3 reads CASSVFIGAKNIQYF. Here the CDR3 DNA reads TGTGCCAGCAGTGTTTTCATAGGGGCCAAAAACATTCAGTACTTC.